At least ten counts were recorded for the clone carrying this TCR beta chain. What it recognizes is unknown. This record comes from a study of T-cell reconstitution after alpha-beta-depleted transplantation in children. Trimming took 4 bases from V and 8 from J, leaving 15 bases between them. This CDR3 region has 15 residues. The V gene's germline CDR1 is SGHTA and CDR2 FQGNSA. The TCRbeta library was prepared with unique molecular identifiers. Via MiXCR, TCRdb re-called the PCR reads, giving one row per CDR3 protein. The sample has about 300,000 distinct CDR3 sequences, about 9.5% seen once. General study points: Surviving recipient T cells and thymic progenitors accounted for the high day-60 TCRbeta diversity observed in some patients. By about two months after transplant, alpha-beta T cells reportedly arose from several hundred graft clones that had expanded.

This rearrangement joins TRBV7-2 to TRBJ1-6; TRBD1 might be the D (5 bases). The starting material was PBMCs, obtained before TCRalphabeta/CD19-depleted stem cell transplant. The clonotype originates from a boy less than two years old with acute myeloid leukemia, due to receive a stem cell transplant. In nucleotides, the CDR3 is TGTGCCAGCAGCTCTTCGGGACGGATCCATTCACCCCTCCACTTT. Residues: CASSSSGRIHSPLHF. Supplemented by reference TRBV7-2 and TRBJ1-6, the full variable domain reads GAGVSQSPSNKVTEKGKDVELRCDPISGHTALYWYRQSLGQGLEFLIYFQGNSAPDKSGLPSDRFSAERTGGSVSTLTIQRTQQEDSAVYLCASSSSGRIHSPLHFGNGTRLTVT.